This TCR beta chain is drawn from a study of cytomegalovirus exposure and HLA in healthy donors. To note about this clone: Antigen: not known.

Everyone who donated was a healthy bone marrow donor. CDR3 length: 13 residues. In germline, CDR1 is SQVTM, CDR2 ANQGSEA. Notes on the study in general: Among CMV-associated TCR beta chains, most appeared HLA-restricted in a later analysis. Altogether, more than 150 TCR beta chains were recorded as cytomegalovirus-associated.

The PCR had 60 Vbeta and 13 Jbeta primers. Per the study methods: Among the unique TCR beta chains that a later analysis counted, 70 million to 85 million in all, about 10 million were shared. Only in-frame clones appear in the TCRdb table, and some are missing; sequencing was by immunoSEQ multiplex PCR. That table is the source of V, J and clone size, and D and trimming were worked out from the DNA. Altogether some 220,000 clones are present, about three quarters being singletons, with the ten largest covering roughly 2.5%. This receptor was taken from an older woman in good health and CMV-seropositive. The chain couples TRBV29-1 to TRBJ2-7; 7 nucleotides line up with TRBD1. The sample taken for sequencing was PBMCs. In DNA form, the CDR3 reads TGCAGGTCGATCGACAGGGTACGTACGAGGCAGTACTTC. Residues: CRSIDRVRTRQYF.